These T cell receptor beta chains were read from a single sample in a study of STAT5B mutations in CD4+ large granular lymphocyte leukemia. Some clones are missing from TCRdb's copy, which holds only in-frame ones; the method was immunoSEQ multiplex PCR. This sample carries around 33,000 clones, 69% of them seen once, and the ten largest clones take about 3%. Sequenced sample: CD4+ T cells from blood buffy coats. Receptors originate from a human donor in good health. Both conserved end residues are part of each CDR3. Fields, in order: CDR3 length, J gene, clone size, V gene, D gene, CDR3 DNA, CDR3 protein. D genes are given only for firm matches. Not every row has a clone size; where given, it reads once, few, many or a size class.

cdr3_length: 15; j_call: TRBJ1-4; clone_size: .; v_call: TRBV7-2; d_call: .; cdr3_nt: TGTGCCAGCAGCCCAACAGGGCAGACCTTTGAAAAACTGTTTTTT; cdr3_aa: CASSPTGQTFEKLFF
cdr3_length: 16; j_call: TRBJ1-3; clone_size: .; v_call: TRBV4-3; d_call: .; cdr3_nt: TGCGCCAGCAGCCAAGATCCCCAAACCTCTGGAAACACCATATATTTT; cdr3_aa: CASSQDPQTSGNTIYF
cdr3_length: 17; j_call: TRBJ1-4; clone_size: .; v_call: TRBV19; d_call: .; cdr3_nt: TGTGCCAGTAGTATTCTCACCCCCACGTTCGGCAGTGAAAAACTGTTTTTT; cdr3_aa: CASSILTPTFGSEKLFF
cdr3_length: 15; j_call: TRBJ1-5; clone_size: few; v_call: TRBV7-2; d_call: .; cdr3_nt: TGTGCCAGCAGCTTTGACAGATATAGCAATCAGCCCCAGCATTTT; cdr3_aa: CASSFDRYSNQPQHF
cdr3_length: 10; j_call: TRBJ1-3; clone_size: .; v_call: TRBV20-1; d_call: .; cdr3_nt: TGCAGTGCAAGACATGACACCATATATTTT; cdr3_aa: CSARHDTIYF
cdr3_length: 17; j_call: TRBJ2-3; clone_size: .; v_call: TRBV11-2; d_call: TRBD2; cdr3_nt: TGTGCCAGCAGCTTAGATGCGCGGGGGGCCGGGTCAGATACGCAGTATTTT; cdr3_aa: CASSLDARGAGSDTQYF
cdr3_length: 18; j_call: TRBJ2-5; clone_size: .; v_call: TRBV10-3; d_call: TRBD2; cdr3_nt: TGTGCCATCAGTGTTGGGACTAGCGGGGTCGGAGAGGGAGAGACCCAGTACTTC; cdr3_aa: CAISVGTSGVGEGETQYF
cdr3_length: 15; j_call: TRBJ2-2; clone_size: once; v_call: TRBV19; d_call: TRBD1; cdr3_nt: TGTGCCAGTAGCTCCGGACAGGTGAACACCGGGGAGCTGTTTTTT; cdr3_aa: CASSSGQVNTGELFF
cdr3_length: 12; j_call: TRBJ1-2; clone_size: .; v_call: TRBV7-2; d_call: .; cdr3_nt: TGTGCCAGCAGCTTAGCACGACAGACCTACACCTTC; cdr3_aa: CASSLARQTYTF
cdr3_length: 12; j_call: TRBJ1-4; clone_size: few; v_call: TRBV7-9; d_call: .; cdr3_nt: TGTGCCAGCTCGCAGATTAATGAAAAACTGTTTTTT; cdr3_aa: CASSQINEKLFF
cdr3_length: 17; j_call: TRBJ1-6; clone_size: .; v_call: TRBV5-4; d_call: TRBD1; cdr3_nt: TGTGCCAGCAGCTTAGGGACAGGGGGCGCGCGGAATTCACCCCTCCACTTT; cdr3_aa: CASSLGTGGARNSPLHF
cdr3_length: 13; j_call: TRBJ2-2; clone_size: .; v_call: TRBV7-2; d_call: .; cdr3_nt: TGTGCCAGCAGCTTCAGTGACACCGGGGAGCTGTTTTTT; cdr3_aa: CASSFSDTGELFF
cdr3_length: 19; j_call: TRBJ1-1; clone_size: .; v_call: TRBV14; d_call: .; cdr3_nt: TGTGCCAGCAGCCAATCCGACAGGCTAGGGGGGGAGGCGAACACTGAAGCTTTCTTT; cdr3_aa: CASSQSDRLGGEANTEAFF
cdr3_length: 13; j_call: TRBJ1-1; clone_size: few; v_call: TRBV5-1; d_call: TRBD1; cdr3_nt: TGCGCCAGCCGACAGGGTTCGATCACTGAAGCTTTCTTT; cdr3_aa: CASRQGSITEAFF
cdr3_length: 14; j_call: TRBJ1-2; clone_size: .; v_call: TRBV19; d_call: .; cdr3_nt: TGTGCCAGTAGTGCTACTTCTACCTACCTTGGCTACACCTTC; cdr3_aa: CASSATSTYLGYTF
cdr3_length: 13; j_call: TRBJ1-5; clone_size: few; v_call: TRBV19; d_call: .; cdr3_nt: TGTGCCAGTAGTATAGCCCCGGACCTGCCCCAGCATTTT; cdr3_aa: CASSIAPDLPQHF
cdr3_length: 13; j_call: TRBJ2-2; clone_size: .; v_call: TRBV6-1; d_call: .; cdr3_nt: TGTGCCAGCAGTGAAATCGGAGCCGGGGAGCTGTTTTTT; cdr3_aa: CASSEIGAGELFF
cdr3_length: 14; j_call: TRBJ1-2; clone_size: few; v_call: TRBV11-2; d_call: .; cdr3_nt: TGTGCCAGCAGTTTGGTCGACAGTTTCTATGGCTACACCTTC; cdr3_aa: CASSLVDSFYGYTF
cdr3_length: 13; j_call: TRBJ1-2; clone_size: .; v_call: TRBV7-2; d_call: .; cdr3_nt: TGTGCCAGCAGCTTAGGCCCCCTCGGCGGCTACACCTTC; cdr3_aa: CASSLGPLGGYTF
cdr3_length: 14; j_call: TRBJ2-3; clone_size: .; v_call: TRBV29-1; d_call: TRBD2; cdr3_nt: TGCAGCGTTGACGGGGGGGGCTGGGTAGATACGCAGTATTTT; cdr3_aa: CSVDGGGWVDTQYF
cdr3_length: 15; j_call: TRBJ1-5; clone_size: .; v_call: TRBV4-3; d_call: .; cdr3_nt: TGCGCCAGCAGCCAAGAGCGGGGTAGCAATCAGCCCCAGCATTTT; cdr3_aa: CASSQERGSNQPQHF
cdr3_length: 12; j_call: TRBJ2-5; clone_size: .; v_call: TRBV15; d_call: .; cdr3_nt: TGTGCCACCAGCAGAGTCAAGGAGACCCAGTACTTC; cdr3_aa: CATSRVKETQYF
cdr3_length: 13; j_call: TRBJ1-2; clone_size: .; v_call: TRBV28; d_call: .; cdr3_nt: TGTGCCAGCAGTTTAACGACGGAATATGGCTACACCTTC; cdr3_aa: CASSLTTEYGYTF
cdr3_length: 12; j_call: TRBJ2-1; clone_size: few; v_call: TRBV6-1; d_call: .; cdr3_nt: TGTGCCAGCAGCCCGACCCGGACAGTCTCCTTCTTC; cdr3_aa: CASSPTRTVSFF
cdr3_length: 16; j_call: TRBJ2-1; clone_size: .; v_call: TRBV7-6; d_call: .; cdr3_nt: TGTGCCAGCAGCTTGGGGGGGCCGAGCTCCTACAATGAGCAGTTCTTC; cdr3_aa: CASSLGGPSSYNEQFF
cdr3_length: 12; j_call: TRBJ1-2; clone_size: .; v_call: TRBV7-2; d_call: .; cdr3_nt: TGTGCCAGCAGCGGATCGGGGTATGGCTACACCTTC; cdr3_aa: CASSGSGYGYTF
cdr3_length: 16; j_call: TRBJ1-4; clone_size: .; v_call: TRBV4-1; d_call: .; cdr3_nt: TGCGCCAGCAGCCAAGCCGGAGGGGGGAATAATGAAAAACTGTTTTTT; cdr3_aa: CASSQAGGGNNEKLFF
cdr3_length: 15; j_call: TRBJ1-5; clone_size: once; v_call: TRBV5-6; d_call: .; cdr3_nt: TGTGCCAGCAGCCTGTCCGGGGGCAGGGGTCAGCCCCAGCATTTT; cdr3_aa: CASSLSGGRGQPQHF
cdr3_length: 14; j_call: TRBJ1-1; clone_size: few; v_call: TRBV18; d_call: TRBD1; cdr3_nt: TGTGCCAGCTCACCGGGACAGGAGAGGACTGAAGCTTTCTTT; cdr3_aa: CASSPGQERTEAFF
cdr3_length: 16; j_call: TRBJ2-2; clone_size: few; v_call: TRBV10-3; d_call: .; cdr3_nt: TGTGCCATCAGTGAGATCTCGAGAGGGAGAACCGGGGAGCTGTTTTTT; cdr3_aa: CAISEISRGRTGELFF
cdr3_length: 16; j_call: TRBJ2-2; clone_size: .; v_call: TRBV5-5; d_call: .; cdr3_nt: TGTGCCAGCAGCGCCAGTAGGGGCTCCTACACCGGGGAGCTGTTTTTT; cdr3_aa: CASSASRGSYTGELFF
cdr3_length: 16; j_call: TRBJ2-7; clone_size: .; v_call: TRBV4-1; d_call: TRBD1; cdr3_nt: TGCGCCAGCAGCCAAGATCTCGCGACAGGGTCGAGCGAGCAGTACTTC; cdr3_aa: CASSQDLATGSSEQYF
cdr3_length: 15; j_call: TRBJ2-7; clone_size: .; v_call: TRBV11-2; d_call: TRBD1; cdr3_nt: TGTGCCAGCAGCTTAGGGGACAGGGGACCCTACGAGCAGTACTTC; cdr3_aa: CASSLGDRGPYEQYF
cdr3_length: 15; j_call: TRBJ2-5; clone_size: .; v_call: TRBV6-6; d_call: TRBD2; cdr3_nt: TGTGCCAGCAGTGACTTCGGGGGGTCTCAAGAGACCCAGTACTTC; cdr3_aa: CASSDFGGSQETQYF
cdr3_length: 15; j_call: TRBJ2-1; clone_size: .; v_call: TRBV9; d_call: TRBD2; cdr3_nt: TGTGCCAGCAGCGTAGCAGCGGGGTCCTACAATGAGCAGTTCTTC; cdr3_aa: CASSVAAGSYNEQFF